The present entry profiles one T cell receptor beta chain with its context. Its antigen is unidentified. This sample stems from a study of CD8+ T cells in alopecia areata. The treatment denotes: oral pan-JAK inhibitor, 5-10 mg twice daily. The ends were cut back, 7 bases at V and 1 base at J, with 13 bases in the middle. Germline V gene data show CDR1 as MNHEY and CDR2 as SMNVEV (reference sequence). The CDR3 loop spans 14 amino acids. Extracted RNA was reverse transcribed, and the resulting cDNA served as sequencing template. Clones were read by immunoSEQ multiplex PCR, and TCRdb kept only the in-frame ones, dropping some. The data contain 40,000 to 50,000 clones, about three fifths of them seen just once; the ten biggest clones take up about 20%. Study-level findings and limits: Elevated clonality characterized lesional scalp relative to normal scalp, particularly in alopecia totalis/universalis. For patients receiving tofacitinib, scalp clonality and expanded CD8+ clones among the top 100 significantly decreased. How baseline CD8+ expansion relates to response remains uncertain (there was one nonresponder).

Sequencing used CD8+ T cells sorted from blood, obtained at week 4, from a patient treated with tofacitinib. The chain combines TRBV27 with TRBJ1-1; D uncertain. This TCR was recovered from a human donor with alopecia areata. CDR3 DNA sequence: TGTGCCAGCACCGCCCTACAGAAGAACACTGAAGCTTTCTTT. Its translation is CASTALQKNTEAFF.